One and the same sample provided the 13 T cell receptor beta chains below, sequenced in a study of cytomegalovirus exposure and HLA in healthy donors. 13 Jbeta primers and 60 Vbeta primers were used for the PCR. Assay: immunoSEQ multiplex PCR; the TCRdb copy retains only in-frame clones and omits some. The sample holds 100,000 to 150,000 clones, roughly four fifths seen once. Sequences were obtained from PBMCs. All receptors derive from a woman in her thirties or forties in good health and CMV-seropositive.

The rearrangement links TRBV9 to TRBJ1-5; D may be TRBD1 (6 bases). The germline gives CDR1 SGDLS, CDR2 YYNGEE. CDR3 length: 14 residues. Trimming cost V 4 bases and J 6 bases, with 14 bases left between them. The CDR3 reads CASSPRGAGQPQHF. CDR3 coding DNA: TGTGCCAGCAGCCCACGGGGGGCGGGTCAGCCCCAGCATTTT.

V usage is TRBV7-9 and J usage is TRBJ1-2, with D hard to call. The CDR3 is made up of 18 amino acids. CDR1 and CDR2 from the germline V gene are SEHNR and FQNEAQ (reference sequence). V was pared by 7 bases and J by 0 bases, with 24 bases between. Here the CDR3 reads CASTPALGRVFSNYGYTF. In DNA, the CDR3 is TGTGCCAGCACCCCCGCTCTAGGGAGAGTCTTCTCTAACTATGGCTACACCTTC.

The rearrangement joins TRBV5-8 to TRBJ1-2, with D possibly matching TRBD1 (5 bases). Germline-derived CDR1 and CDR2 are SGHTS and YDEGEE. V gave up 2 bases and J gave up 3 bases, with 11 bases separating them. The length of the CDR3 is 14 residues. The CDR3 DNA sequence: TGTGCCAGCAGCTTACCGGACAAGTACTATGGCTACACCTTC. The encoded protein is CASSLPDKYYGYTF.

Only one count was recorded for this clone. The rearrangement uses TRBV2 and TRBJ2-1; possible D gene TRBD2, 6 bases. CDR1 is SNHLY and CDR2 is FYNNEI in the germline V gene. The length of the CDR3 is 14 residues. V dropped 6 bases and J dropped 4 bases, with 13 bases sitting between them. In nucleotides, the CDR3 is TGTGCCAGCAGCCGGAGGGCCGAATACAATGAGCAGTTCTTC. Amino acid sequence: CASSRRAEYNEQFF.

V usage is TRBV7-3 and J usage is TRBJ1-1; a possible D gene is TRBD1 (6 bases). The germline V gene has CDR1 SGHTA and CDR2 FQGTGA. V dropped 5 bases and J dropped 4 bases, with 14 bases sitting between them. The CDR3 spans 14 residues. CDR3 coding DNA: TGTGCCAGCAGCCCCTCGGGACAACCCACTGAAGCTTTCTTT. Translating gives CASSPSGQPTEAFF. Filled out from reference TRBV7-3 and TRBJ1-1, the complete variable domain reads GAGVSQTPSNKVTEKGKYVELRCDPISGHTALYWYRQSLGQGPEFLIYFQGTGAADDSGLPNDRFFAVRPEGSVSTLKIQRTERGDSAVYLCASSPSGQPTEAFFGQGTRLTVV.

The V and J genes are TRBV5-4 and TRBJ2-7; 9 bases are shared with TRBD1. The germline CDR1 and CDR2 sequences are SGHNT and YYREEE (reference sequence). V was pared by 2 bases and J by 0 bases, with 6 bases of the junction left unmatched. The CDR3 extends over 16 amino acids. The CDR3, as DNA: TGTGCCAGCAGCTTATCGGGACAGGGCCTCTCCTACGAGCAGTACTTC. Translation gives CASSLSGQGLSYEQYF.

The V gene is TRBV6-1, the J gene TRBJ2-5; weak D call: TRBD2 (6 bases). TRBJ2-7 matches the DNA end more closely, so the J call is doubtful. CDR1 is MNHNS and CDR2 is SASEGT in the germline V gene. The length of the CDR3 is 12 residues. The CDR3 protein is CASSHGSYEQYF. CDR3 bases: TGTGCCAGCAGCCACGGGAGCTACGAGCAGTACTTC.

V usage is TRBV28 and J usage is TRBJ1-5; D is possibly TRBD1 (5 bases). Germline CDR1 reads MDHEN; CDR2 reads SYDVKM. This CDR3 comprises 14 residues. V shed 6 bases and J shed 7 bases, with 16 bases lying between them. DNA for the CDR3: TGTGCCAGCAGATTCCAGGGTTTCGGGCAGCCCCAGCATTTT. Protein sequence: CASRFQGFGQPQHF. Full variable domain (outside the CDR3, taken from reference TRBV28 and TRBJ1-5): DVKVTQSSRYLVKRTGEKVFLECVQDMDHENMFWYRQDPGLGLRLIYFSYDVKMKEKGDIPEGYSVSREKKERFSLILESASTNQTSMYLCASRFQGFGQPQHFGDGTRLSIL.

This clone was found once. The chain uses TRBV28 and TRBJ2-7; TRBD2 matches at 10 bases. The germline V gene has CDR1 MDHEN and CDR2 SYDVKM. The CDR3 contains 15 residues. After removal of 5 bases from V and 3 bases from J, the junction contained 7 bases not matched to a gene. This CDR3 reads CASSPPLAGVYEQYF. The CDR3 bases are TGTGCCAGCAGTCCCCCCCTAGCGGGAGTCTACGAGCAGTACTTC.

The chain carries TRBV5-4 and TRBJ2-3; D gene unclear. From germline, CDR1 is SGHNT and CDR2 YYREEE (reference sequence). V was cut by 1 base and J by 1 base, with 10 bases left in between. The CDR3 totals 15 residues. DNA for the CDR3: TGTGCCAGCAGCTTGTTACAGAGTCGCACAGATACGCAGTATTTT. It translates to CASSLLQSRTDTQYF.

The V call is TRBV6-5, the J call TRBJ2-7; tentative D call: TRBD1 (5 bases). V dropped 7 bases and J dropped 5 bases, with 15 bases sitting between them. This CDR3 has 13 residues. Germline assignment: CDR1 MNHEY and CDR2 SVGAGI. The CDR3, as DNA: TGTGCCAGCAAAGGCAGGGTGGAAAACGAGCAGTACTTC. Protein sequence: CASKGRVENEQYF.

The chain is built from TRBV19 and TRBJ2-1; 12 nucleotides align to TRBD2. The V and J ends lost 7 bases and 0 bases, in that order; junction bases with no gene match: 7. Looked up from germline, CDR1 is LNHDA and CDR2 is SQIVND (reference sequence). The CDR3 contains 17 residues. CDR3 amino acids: CASNFRLAGASYNEQFF. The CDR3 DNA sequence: TGTGCCAGTAACTTCCGACTAGCGGGGGCCTCCTACAATGAGCAGTTCTTC.

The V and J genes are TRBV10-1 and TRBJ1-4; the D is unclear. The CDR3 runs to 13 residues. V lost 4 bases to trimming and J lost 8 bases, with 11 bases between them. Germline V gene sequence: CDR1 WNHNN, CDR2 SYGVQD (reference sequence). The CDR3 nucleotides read TGCGCCAGCAGTGCTCAGTCCCAGGAAAAACTGTTTTTT. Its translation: CASSAQSQEKLFF.